This entry concerns a single T cell receptor beta chain. Losses at the gene ends were 4 bases for V and 5 bases for J; bases not matched to a gene: 5. Germline CDR1 LGHNA, CDR2 YSLEER. The CDR3 totals 16 residues. Authors' processing steps: Estimation of nucleated cell counts relied on the amplification of reference gene primers. Sequencing was performed with immunoSEQ multiplex PCR; in TCRdb, only in-frame clones are kept and a portion is missing. The V and J calls and clone size were taken over from that table, and D and trimming were inferred from the DNA. The data hold 150,000 to 200,000 clones, with around 75% observed a single time. The sample originates from a study of blood T cell repertoires in COVID-19. At the level of the study: Donors in the United States, Italy and Spain gave samples during acute or convalescent COVID-19. PBMCs, B-cell-depleted T cells, or T cells were the source of the cDNA or gDNA that made up the material.

V gene TRBV4-3 combines with J gene TRBJ2-5, with 15 bases matching TRBD2. What was sequenced was peripheral blood. This sequence originates from a woman aged 40 to 49 with COVID-19, enrolled during active disease. The chain's CDR3 is CASSPGLAGGRETQYF. The CDR3, as DNA: TGCGCCAGCAGCCCGGGACTAGCGGGGGGCCGGGAGACCCAGTACTTC.